Listed here are 19 T cell receptor beta chains from one sample, sequenced in a study of T cell responses to AZD1222 COVID-19 vaccine. Generated by immunoSEQ multiplex PCR, the TCRdb table keeps only in-frame clones and is missing some. The sample carries about 130,000 clones, 75% to 90% recorded once. Sample: peripheral blood, taken on day 0 of AZD1222 vaccination. The receptors were sampled from an adult in good health.

The chain couples TRBV30 to TRBJ1-2; D remains unclear. The CDR3 length is 15 residues. V was trimmed by 2 bases and J by 8 bases, leaving 21 bases between them. From germline, CDR1 is GTSNPN and CDR2 SVGIG (reference sequence). The CDR3 region is CAWSLPNRPLEGYTF. The CDR3 region has the DNA TGTGCCTGGAGTCTCCCTAATCGACCGCTCGAGGGCTACACCTTC.

The chain links TRBV6-5 to TRBJ1-5; 7 nucleotides line up with TRBD1. The germline CDR1 and CDR2 sequences are MNHEY and SVGAGI. V lost 7 bases to trimming and J lost 5 bases; unmatched junction nucleotides: 5. This CDR3 contains 13 residues. This CDR3 reads CASTQGRHQPQHF. The CDR3 region has the DNA TGTGCCAGCACACAGGGGAGGCATCAGCCCCAGCATTTT.

The rearrangement links TRBV7-9 to TRBJ1-2; D not resolved. The V gene lost 5 bases and the J gene lost 4 bases, with 8 bases spanning the gap. This CDR3 spans 12 amino acids. Germline values: CDR1 SEHNR, CDR2 FQNEAQ (reference sequence). Here the CDR3 reads CASSPGVYGYTF. In DNA, the CDR3 is TGTGCCAGCAGCCCGGGAGTCTATGGCTACACCTTC.

V and J are TRBV18 and TRBJ1-1; D is unresolved. The V and J ends lost 2 bases and 1 base respectively, with 14 bases between them. This CDR3 has 16 amino acids. Germline values: CDR1 KGHSH, CDR2 LQKENI. The CDR3 here is CASSPREGRSNTEAFF. CDR3 nucleotides: TGTGCCAGCTCACCAAGGGAAGGACGGTCGAACACTGAAGCTTTCTTT.

The chain recombines TRBV6-6 with TRBJ1-4; D not certain. CDR1 is MNHNY, CDR2 SVGAGI, per germline (reference sequence). This CDR3 has 16 amino acids. Trimming removed 2 bases at V and 2 bases at J, with 12 bases between. In DNA, the CDR3 is TGTGCCAGCAGTTACCCCTCCGGCCCTACTAATGAAAAACTGTTTTTT. It encodes CASSYPSGPTNEKLFF.

This chain uses TRBV5-1 with TRBJ1-2, with D possibly matching TRBD1 (6 bases). V lost 5 bases to trimming and J lost 3 bases, with 14 bases between them. The CDR3 consists of 14 residues. The V gene's germline CDR1 is SGHRS and CDR2 YFSETQ. The CDR3 reads CASRNPGQDYGYTF. CDR3 in DNA: TGCGCCAGCAGAAACCCGGGACAAGACTATGGCTACACCTTC.

The CDR3 loop is CAWSVGYQETQYF. The CDR3 nucleotides read TGTGCCTGGAGTGTTGGGTACCAAGAGACCCAGTACTTC. The rearrangement uses TRBV30 and TRBJ2-5; D remains ambiguous. The CDR3 is made up of 13 amino acids. The V gene lost 0 bases and the J gene lost 0 bases, with 5 bases spanning the gap. CDR1 is GTSNPN and CDR2 is SVGIG in the germline V gene (reference sequence).

The chain uses TRBV11-3 and TRBJ2-5, with 11 bases matching TRBD2. The CDR3 runs 17 residues. Germline V gene data show CDR1 as SGHNT and CDR2 as YENEEA. J was trimmed by 1 base and V by 1 base; bases with no gene match: 5. The CDR3 DNA reads TGTGCCAGCAGCTTAGGAGGGACTAGCGGACCCCAAGAGACCCAGTACTTC. It yields the protein CASSLGGTSGPQETQYF.

The chain recombines TRBV27 with TRBJ1-2; 10 positions match TRBD1. Germline V CDR1 and CDR2: MNHEY, SMNVEV (reference sequence). The CDR3 sequence is 15 residues long. V trimming: 8 bases; J trimming: 6 bases; junction bases outside the gene matches: 12. CDR3 amino acids: CASREKGGTGDGYTF. For the CDR3, the DNA is TGTGCCAGCCGTGAAAAAGGCGGGACAGGGGATGGCTACACCTTC.

J is TRBJ1-4 and V is TRBV30; the D gene is possibly TRBD1 (5 bases). In germline, CDR1 is GTSNPN, CDR2 SVGIG (reference sequence). The CDR3 consists of 11 residues. In DNA form, the CDR3 reads TGTTCAGGGAAGGTTGCGGAAAAACTGTTTTTT. Translated, it gives CSGKVAEKLFF.

V and J are TRBV4-1 and TRBJ2-3; D gene unclear. The CDR3 runs to 17 residues. The germline V gene encodes CDR1 MGHRA and CDR2 YSYEKL. V was shortened by 0 bases and J by 6 bases, with 19 bases between the two germline ends. The CDR3 region has the DNA TGCGCCAGCAGCCAAGAAGGACGGTCCCTCCGACGGGATACGCAGTATTTT. As protein: CASSQEGRSLRRDTQYF.

This clone came up a few times. The V gene is TRBV7-9, the J gene TRBJ2-7, with TRBD1 matching over 9 bases. The CDR3 has 15 amino acids. Trimming at V came to 4 bases and at J to 2 bases, leaving 6 bases not matched to a gene. Germline V lookup: CDR1 SEHNR, CDR2 FQNEAQ (reference sequence). The CDR3 nucleotides read TGTGCCAGCAGCTCCGGGACAGGGCTCACCTACGAGCAGTACTTC. Protein product: CASSSGTGLTYEQYF.

The CDR3 protein is CASSFLQGGGYTF. DNA of the CDR3: TGTGCCAGCAGTTTTTTACAGGGAGGTGGCTACACCTTC. The chain couples TRBV27 to TRBJ1-2, with D possibly TRBD1 on 6 matching bases. The germline V gene has CDR1 MNHEY and CDR2 SMNVEV (reference sequence). The V and J ends lost 3 bases and 7 bases respectively, with 12 bases between them. The CDR3 totals 13 residues.

V and J are TRBV2 and TRBJ1-3; D remains ambiguous. V gave up 3 bases and J gave up 0 bases, with 3 bases separating them. The CDR3 loop spans 13 amino acids. The germline V gene has CDR1 SNHLY and CDR2 FYNNEI. CDR3 sequence (DNA): TGTGCCAGCAGTGAGTACTCTGGAAACACCATATATTTT. It translates to CASSEYSGNTIYF.

The chain couples TRBV5-6 to TRBJ1-2; no clear D. Germline-derived CDR1 and CDR2 are SGHDT and YYEEEE. This CDR3 spans 15 amino acids. V lost 1 base and J lost 4, with 14 bases in between. This CDR3 reads CASSLPAAEIYGYTF. The CDR3 nucleotides are TGTGCCAGCAGCTTGCCGGCTGCAGAGATCTATGGCTACACCTTC.

The chain couples TRBV11-1 to TRBJ1-1; no firm D call. Germline V gene data show CDR1 as SGHAT and CDR2 as FQDESV (reference sequence). V dropped 5 bases and J dropped 0 bases, with 10 bases sitting between them. The CDR3 is made up of 14 amino acids. This CDR3 is CASSLTEVNTEAFF. As DNA, the CDR3 is TGTGCCAGCAGCCTAACAGAGGTGAACACTGAAGCTTTCTTT.

The rearrangement links TRBV25-1 to TRBJ2-5; D assignment may be TRBD1 or TRBD2 (5 bases each). Per germline, CDR1 MGHDK and CDR2 SYGVNS. The CDR3 is 13 amino acids. V was clipped by 4 bases and J by 5 bases, with 11 bases between them. The CDR3 bases are TGTGCCAGCAGTGGGGACGGTTTGGAGACCCAGTACTTC. Encoded protein: CASSGDGLETQYF.

This chain connects TRBV5-4 to TRBJ1-3, with 7 positions matching TRBD1. Germline V CDR1 and CDR2: SGHNT, YYREEE (reference sequence). The J segment lost 11 bases and the V segment lost 2 bases, leaving 10 bases of the junction unmatched. The CDR3 contains 14 residues. CDR3 region: CASSLGTAGLSIYF. The CDR3, as DNA: TGTGCCAGCAGCTTAGGGACAGCCGGTCTCTCCATATATTTT.

This chain uses TRBV5-4 with TRBJ2-3, with TRBD2 matching 7 bases. Germline V gene sequence: CDR1 SGHNT, CDR2 YYREEE (reference sequence). Trimming took 5 bases from V and 6 from J; bases not matched to a gene: 6. CDR3 length equals 13 residues. This CDR3 is CASRAGLGDTQYF. CDR3 nucleotide sequence: TGTGCCAGCAGAGCGGGGCTAGGGGATACGCAGTATTTT.